One and the same sample provided the 16 T cell receptor beta chains below, sequenced in a study of Graves' ophthalmopathy and Graves' hyperthyroidism. The study amplified TCR beta CDR3 regions using RNA transcripts. Amplification began with first-round RT-PCR using HTBI primers, then second-round multiplex PCR was performed. MiXCR was run by TCRdb on the multiplex PCR reads, yielding one entry per CDR3 protein. The sample consists of fewer than 650,000 distinct CDR3 sequences, about 20% of them appearing once. The specimen was peripheral blood. Receptors were obtained from a woman aged 18-29 years with stable Graves' hyperthyroidism. Some clones in this sample may be carry-over from other donors' samples.

Many counts were recorded for this clonotype. The V gene is TRBV6-4, the J gene TRBJ1-1; the D gene is possibly TRBD1 (6 bases). From germline, CDR1 is MRHNA and CDR2 SNTAGT. This CDR3 is 13 amino acids long. The V gene lost 4 bases and the J gene lost 4 bases, with 10 bases spanning the gap. CDR3 bases: TGTGCCAGCAGTGCTCTAGGGGGCACTGAAGCTTTCTTT. It translates to CASSALGGTEAFF.

Ten or more counts support this clonotype. V and J are TRBV27 and TRBJ1-2; 12 nucleotides agree with TRBD1. The CDR3 sequence is 15 residues long. Germline CDR1 MNHEY, CDR2 SMNVEV (reference sequence). With V trimmed by 5 bases and J by 4 bases, 5 bases remained unmatched. The CDR3 sequence is CASSGPGQGAYGYTF. The CDR3, as DNA: TGTGCCAGCAGTGGTCCGGGACAGGGGGCCTATGGCTACACCTTC.

V and J are TRBV7-3 and TRBJ2-2; D ambiguous. With 5 bases removed from V and 6 bases from J, the gap between germline ends came to 7 bases. The CDR3 loop spans 12 amino acids. Germline values: CDR1 SGHTA, CDR2 FQGTGA. The CDR3 spells CASSGPAGELFF. CDR3 in DNA: TGTGCCAGCAGCGGGCCCGCCGGGGAGCTGTTTTTT.

This clonotype was counted only a few times. V is TRBV30 and J is TRBJ1-1, with D hard to call. The V end was cut by 2 bases, the J end by 1 base, with 8 bases between. This CDR3 comprises 13 residues. Germline-derived CDR1 and CDR2 are GTSNPN and SVGIG (reference sequence). This chain's CDR3 is CAWSWSRNTEAFF. The DNA for the CDR3 is TGTGCCTGGAGTTGGTCCAGGAACACTGAAGCTTTCTTT.

This clonotype was counted between two and nine times. As DNA, the CDR3 is TGTGCCAGTAGTATCAGGATCGACCCCTACGAGCAGTACTTC. Translation gives CASSIRIDPYEQYF. V and J are TRBV19 and TRBJ2-7; D not certain. Per germline, CDR1 LNHDA and CDR2 SQIVND (reference sequence). The CDR3 totals 14 residues. V was shortened by 3 bases and J by 2 bases, with 11 bases between the two germline ends.

Concerning this clonotype itself: This clone may be a read error of a much larger clone one base away. The rearrangement joins TRBV12-3 or TRBV12-4 to TRBJ1-1; tentative D call: TRBD1 (5 bases). The CDR3 runs to 14 residues. The CDR3 region is CATGKGVDATEACF. The CDR3 region has the DNA TGTGCCACAGGTAAAGGGGTGGATGCAACTGAAGCTTGCTTT.

This clonotype was seen repeatedly, ten times or more. This rearrangement joins TRBV10-3 to TRBJ2-5, with 10 bases aligning to TRBD2. Germline CDR1 is ENHRY and CDR2 is SYGVKD. V was pared by 3 bases and J by 1 base, with 8 bases of the junction left unmatched. The CDR3 length is 17 residues. The chain's CDR3 is CAISERETSGPQETQYF. The CDR3 DNA sequence: TGTGCCATCAGTGAACGAGAGACTAGCGGGCCCCAAGAGACCCAGTACTTC.

This clonotype was counted many times. The chain carries TRBV6-5 and TRBJ1-1; the match to TRBD1 covers 8 bases. Germline CDR1 reads MNHEY; CDR2 reads SVGAGI. The ends lost 5 bases at V and 14 bases at J; junction bases unmatched: 16. The CDR3 sequence is 14 residues long. CDR3 DNA: TGTGCCAGCAGTCTACACCGGGACAGGAGTGAGGTCTTCTTT. It codes for CASSLHRDRSEVFF.

This clonotype was picked up many times. This sequence joins TRBV6-1 and TRBJ2-5; 7 bases fit TRBD2. The ends lost 1 base at V and 7 bases at J; junction bases unmatched: 3. The CDR3 covers 13 residues. Germline values: CDR1 MNHNS, CDR2 SASEGT. CDR3 sequence reads: CASSEVWGGTQYF. The CDR3 DNA sequence: TGTGCCAGCAGTGAAGTATGGGGGGGGACCCAGTACTTC.

This clonotype was counted many times. The CDR3, as DNA: TGCAGCGTTGATGTGGAGACCCAGTACTTC. Encoded protein: CSVDVETQYF. The chain uses TRBV29-1 and TRBJ2-5; D is uncertain. The CDR3 extends over 10 amino acids. Per the germline V gene, CDR1 is SQVTM and CDR2 is ANQGSEA. V was pared by 3 bases and J by 5 bases, with 4 bases between.

This clonotype has a count of ten or more. The rearrangement links TRBV10-3 to TRBJ1-5; TRBD1 is a possible D gene (5 bases). Trimming removed 2 bases at V and 4 bases at J, with 18 bases between. The CDR3 is 17 amino acids. Germline V gene sequence: CDR1 ENHRY, CDR2 SYGVKD. The CDR3 DNA sequence: TGTGCCATCAGTGAGGGGGGATCAGGATCGGGGAATCAGCCCCAGCATTTT. Translated, it gives CAISEGGSGSGNQPQHF.

The chain joins TRBV5-1 to TRBJ2-2; the D gene is possibly TRBD1 (5 bases). V lost 0 bases and J 2 bases, leaving 8 bases between the germline ends. CDR1 SGHRS and CDR2 YFSETQ come from the germline V gene. This CDR3 spans 15 amino acids. The CDR3 loop is CASSLGTFNTGELFF. CDR3 nucleotides: TGCGCCAGCAGCTTGGGGACATTTAACACCGGGGAGCTGTTTTTT.

This clonotype has just one count. A much larger clone lies one base from this, so it may be a read error. V gene TRBV20-1 combines with J gene TRBJ2-7; tentatively, D is TRBD1 (5 bases). Per the germline V gene, CDR1 is DFQATT and CDR2 is SNEGSKA (reference sequence). Deletions cut 6 bases from V and 2 bases from J, with 17 bases between. This CDR3 contains 14 residues. The DNA of the CDR3 is TGCAGTGCCGGGTCCCCGACAGACACCTACGAGCAGTACTTC. This gives the protein CSAGSPTDTYEQYF.

V is TRBV12-3 or TRBV12-4 and J is TRBJ2-5, with TRBD1 as a possible D gene (5 bases). This CDR3 is built from 15 residues. Trimming took 5 bases from V and 1 from J, leaving 14 bases between them. As DNA, the CDR3 is TGTGCCAGCAGTCCCCTCCGGACACCCCAAGAGACCCAGTACTTC. Translated, it gives CASSPLRTPQETQYF.

This clonotype was detected only a few times. V is TRBV2 and J is TRBJ1-6, with TRBD1 as a possible D gene (5 bases). Germline V lookup: CDR1 SNHLY, CDR2 FYNNEI. V was pared by 6 bases and J by 3 bases, with 15 bases between. This CDR3 comprises 16 residues. The CDR3 nucleotides read TGTGCCAGCAGGTACAGGTTTCCCTACTATAATTCACCCCTCCACTTT. Its protein product is CASRYRFPYYNSPLHF.

This CDR3 reads CASSLYGPNQPQHF. The CDR3 coding sequence is TGTGCCAGCAGTTTGTACGGCCCCAATCAGCCCCAGCATTTT. V is TRBV12-3 or TRBV12-4 and J is TRBJ1-5; D unresolved. The CDR3 covers 14 residues. V was shortened by 3 bases and J by 3 bases, with 9 bases between the two germline ends.